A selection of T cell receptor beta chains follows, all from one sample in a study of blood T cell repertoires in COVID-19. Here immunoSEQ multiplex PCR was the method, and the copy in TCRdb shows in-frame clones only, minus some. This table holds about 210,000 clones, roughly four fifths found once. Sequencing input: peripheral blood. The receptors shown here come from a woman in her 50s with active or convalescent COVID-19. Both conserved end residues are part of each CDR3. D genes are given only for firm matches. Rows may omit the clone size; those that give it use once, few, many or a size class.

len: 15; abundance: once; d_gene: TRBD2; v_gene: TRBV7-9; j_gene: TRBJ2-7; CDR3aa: CASSLVPSGNYEQYF; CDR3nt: TGTGCCAGCAGCTTAGTTCCTAGCGGAAACTACGAGCAGTACTTC
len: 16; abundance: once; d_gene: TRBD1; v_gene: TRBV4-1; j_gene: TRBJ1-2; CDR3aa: CASSQDRQGNVYGYTF; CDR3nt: TGCGCCAGCAGCCAAGACCGACAGGGGAATGTCTATGGCTACACCTTC
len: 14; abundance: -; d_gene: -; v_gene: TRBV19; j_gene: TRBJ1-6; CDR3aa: CASSAGVLDSPLHF; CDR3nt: TGTGCCAGTAGTGCAGGGGTTTTGGATTCACCCCTCCACTTT
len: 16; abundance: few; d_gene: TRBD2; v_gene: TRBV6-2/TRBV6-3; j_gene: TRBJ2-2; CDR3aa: CASSYHSREVTGELFF; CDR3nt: TGTGCCAGCAGTTATCATTCGCGGGAGGTCACCGGGGAGCTGTTTTTT
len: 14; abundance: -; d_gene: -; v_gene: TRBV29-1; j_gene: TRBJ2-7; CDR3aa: CSLVPRKRSYEQYF; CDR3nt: TGCAGCCTCGTCCCCCGGAAGCGTTCCTACGAGCAGTACTTC
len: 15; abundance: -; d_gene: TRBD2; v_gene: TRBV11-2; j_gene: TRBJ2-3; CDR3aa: CASRLGGGRVDTQYF; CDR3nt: TGTGCCAGCAGACTTGGGGGGGGACGCGTGGATACGCAGTATTTT
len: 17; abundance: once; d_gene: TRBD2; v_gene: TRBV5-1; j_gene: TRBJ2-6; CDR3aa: CASSLGTSGSGANVLTF; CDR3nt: TGCGCCAGCAGCCTGGGGACTAGCGGATCTGGGGCCAACGTCCTGACTTTC
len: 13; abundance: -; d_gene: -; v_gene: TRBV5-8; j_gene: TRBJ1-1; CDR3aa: CASSIQMNTEAFF; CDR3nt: TGTGCCAGCAGCATACAGATGAACACTGAAGCTTTCTTT
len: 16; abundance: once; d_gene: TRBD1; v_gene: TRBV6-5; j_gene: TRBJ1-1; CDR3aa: CASSYGFPGGVTEAFF; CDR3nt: TGTGCCAGCAGTTACGGTTTCCCAGGGGGCGTCACTGAAGCTTTCTTT
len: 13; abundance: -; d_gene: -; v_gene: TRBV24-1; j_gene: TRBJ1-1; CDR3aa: CATRGGLDTEAFF; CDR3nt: TGTGCCACCAGGGGCGGACTGGACACTGAAGCTTTCTTT
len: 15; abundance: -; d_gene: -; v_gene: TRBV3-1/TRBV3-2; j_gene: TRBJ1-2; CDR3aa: CASSQTPGEGDGYTF; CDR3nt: TGTGCCAGCAGCCAAACTCCGGGCGAGGGAGATGGCTACACCTTC
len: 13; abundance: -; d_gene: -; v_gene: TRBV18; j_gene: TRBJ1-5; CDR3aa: CASSRGGDQPQHF; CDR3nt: TGTGCCAGCTCACGGGGGGGGGATCAGCCCCAGCATTTT
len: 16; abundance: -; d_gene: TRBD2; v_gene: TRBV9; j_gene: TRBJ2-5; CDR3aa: CASSVEGTSGRETQYF; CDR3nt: TGTGCCAGCAGCGTAGAGGGGACTAGCGGCCGAGAGACCCAGTACTTC
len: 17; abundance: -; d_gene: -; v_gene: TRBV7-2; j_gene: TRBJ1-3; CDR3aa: CASSLGGQGITGNTIYF; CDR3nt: TGTGCCAGCAGCTTAGGGGGCCAGGGTATCACTGGAAACACCATATATTTT
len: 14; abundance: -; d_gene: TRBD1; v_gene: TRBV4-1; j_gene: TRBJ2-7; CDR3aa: CASSPPGQGVEQYF; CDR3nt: TGCGCCAGCAGCCCTCCGGGACAGGGGGTTGAGCAGTACTTC
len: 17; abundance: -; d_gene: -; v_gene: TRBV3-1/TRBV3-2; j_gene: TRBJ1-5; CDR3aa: CASSQAKGDVSYQPQHF; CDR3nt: TGTGCCAGCAGCCAAGCGAAGGGGGATGTTTCATATCAGCCCCAGCATTTT
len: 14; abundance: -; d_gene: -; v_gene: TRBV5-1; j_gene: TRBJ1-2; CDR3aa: CASSLAPGMGGYTF; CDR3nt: TGCGCCAGCAGCTTGGCCCCGGGAATGGGTGGCTACACCTTC
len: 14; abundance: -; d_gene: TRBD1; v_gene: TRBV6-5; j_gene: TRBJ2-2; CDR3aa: CASGERGLGGELFF; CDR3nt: TGTGCCAGCGGGGAAAGGGGGCTCGGCGGGGAGCTGTTTTTT
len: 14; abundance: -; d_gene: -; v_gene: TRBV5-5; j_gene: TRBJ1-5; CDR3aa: CASSLERSNQPQHF; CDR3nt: TGTGCCAGCAGCTTGGAGAGGAGCAATCAGCCCCAGCATTTT
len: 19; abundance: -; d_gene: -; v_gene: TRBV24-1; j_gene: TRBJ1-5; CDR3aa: CAIIKGGDRRVYSNQPQHF; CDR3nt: TGTGCCATTATTAAAGGCGGGGACCGCCGCGTATATAGCAATCAGCCCCAGCATTTT
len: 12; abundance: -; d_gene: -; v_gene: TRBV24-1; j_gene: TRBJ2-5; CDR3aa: CATSDAGVVQYF; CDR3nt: TGTGCCACCAGTGATGCAGGTGTAGTCCAGTACTTC
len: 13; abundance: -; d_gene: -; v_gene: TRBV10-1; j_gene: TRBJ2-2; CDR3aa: CASTKGGTGELFF; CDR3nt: TGCGCCAGCACTAAGGGGGGGACCGGGGAGCTGTTTTTT
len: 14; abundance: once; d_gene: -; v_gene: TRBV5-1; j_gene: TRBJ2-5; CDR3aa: CASSRLGGVETQYF; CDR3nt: TGCGCCAGCAGCCGGCTAGGAGGGGTAGAGACCCAGTACTTC
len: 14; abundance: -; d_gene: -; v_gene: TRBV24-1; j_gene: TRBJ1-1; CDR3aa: CATRDGQMNTEAFF; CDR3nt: TGTGCCACCAGGGACGGACAGATGAACACTGAAGCTTTCTTT
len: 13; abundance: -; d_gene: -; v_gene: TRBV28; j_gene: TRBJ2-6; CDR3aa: CASTPAGANVLTF; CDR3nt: TGTGCCAGCACCCCTGCTGGGGCCAACGTCCTGACTTTC
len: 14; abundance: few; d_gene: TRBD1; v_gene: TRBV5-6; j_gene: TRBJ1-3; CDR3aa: CASSATGVGNTIYF; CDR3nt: TGTGCCAGCAGCGCGACAGGGGTCGGAAACACCATATATTTT
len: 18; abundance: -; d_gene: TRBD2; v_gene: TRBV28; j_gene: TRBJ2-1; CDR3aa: CASSSHSGSRWGTDEQFF; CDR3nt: TGTGCCAGCAGTTCACATAGCGGGAGTCGTTGGGGTACGGATGAGCAGTTCTTC
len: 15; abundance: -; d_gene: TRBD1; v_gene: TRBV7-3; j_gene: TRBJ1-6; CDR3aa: CASSLDGTGQSPLHF; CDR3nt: TGTGCCAGCAGCCTAGACGGGACAGGGCAATCACCCCTCCACTTT
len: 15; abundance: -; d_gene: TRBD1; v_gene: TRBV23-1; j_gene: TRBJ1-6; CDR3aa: CASIQFGTGGSPLHF; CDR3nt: TGCGCCAGCATTCAATTCGGGACAGGGGGCTCACCCCTCCACTTT
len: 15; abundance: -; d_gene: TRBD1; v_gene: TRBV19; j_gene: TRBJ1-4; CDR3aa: CASTSRDREGEKLFF; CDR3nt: TGTGCCAGTACCTCCCGGGACAGGGAGGGAGAAAAACTGTTTTTT
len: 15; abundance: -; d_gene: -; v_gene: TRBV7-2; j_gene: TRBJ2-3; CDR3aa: CASSLESSSTDTQYF; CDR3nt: TGTGCCAGCAGCTTAGAATCTTCTAGCACAGATACGCAGTATTTT
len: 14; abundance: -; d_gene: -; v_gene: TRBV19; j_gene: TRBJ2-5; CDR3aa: CASSITGRGETQYF; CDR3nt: TGTGCCAGTAGTATAACTGGCAGGGGAGAGACCCAGTACTTC
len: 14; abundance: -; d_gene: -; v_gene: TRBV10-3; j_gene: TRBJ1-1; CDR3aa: CAISDPTDSSEAFF; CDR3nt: TGTGCCATCAGTGACCCGACAGATTCATCGGAGGCTTTCTTT
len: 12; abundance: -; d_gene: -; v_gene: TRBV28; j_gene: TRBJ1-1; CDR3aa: CASRGGRAEAFF; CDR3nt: TGTGCCAGCAGAGGGGGGAGGGCTGAAGCTTTCTTT
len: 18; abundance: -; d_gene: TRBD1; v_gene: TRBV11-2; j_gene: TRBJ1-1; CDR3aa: CASSLGYRGLLVNTEAFF; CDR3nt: TGTGCCAGCAGCTTAGGCTACAGGGGCCTTTTGGTGAACACTGAAGCTTTCTTT
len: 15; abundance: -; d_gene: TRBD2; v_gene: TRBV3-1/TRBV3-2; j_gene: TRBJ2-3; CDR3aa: CASSQDQRDDDTQYF; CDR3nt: TGTGCCAGCAGCCAAGACCAGCGGGATGATGATACGCAGTATTTT
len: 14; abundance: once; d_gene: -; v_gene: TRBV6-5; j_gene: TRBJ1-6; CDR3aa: CASRAGTLGSPLHF; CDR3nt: TGTGCCAGCAGGGCCGGGACACTTGGTTCACCCCTCCACTTT
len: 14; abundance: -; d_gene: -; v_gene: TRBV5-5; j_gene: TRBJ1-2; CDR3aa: CASNPGRGIYGYTF; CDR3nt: TGTGCCAGCAACCCGGGCAGGGGAATCTATGGCTACACCTTC
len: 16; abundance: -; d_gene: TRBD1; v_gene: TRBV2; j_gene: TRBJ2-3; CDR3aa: CASSERGQSFTDTQYF; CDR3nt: TGTGCCAGCAGTGAGAGGGGGCAGTCTTTCACAGATACGCAGTATTTT
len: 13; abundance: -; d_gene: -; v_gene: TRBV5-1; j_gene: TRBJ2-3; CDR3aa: CASSLILEDTQYF; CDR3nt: TGCGCCAGCAGCTTGATTCTCGAGGATACGCAGTATTTT
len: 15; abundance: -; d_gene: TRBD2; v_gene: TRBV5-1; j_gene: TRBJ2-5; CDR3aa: CASSVGRGGQETQYF; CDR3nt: TGCGCCAGCAGCGTGGGGCGGGGGGGGCAAGAGACCCAGTACTTC
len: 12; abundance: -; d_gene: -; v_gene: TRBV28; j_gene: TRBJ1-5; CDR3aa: CASSLLWQPQHF; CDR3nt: TGTGCCAGCAGTCTACTATGGCAGCCCCAGCATTTT
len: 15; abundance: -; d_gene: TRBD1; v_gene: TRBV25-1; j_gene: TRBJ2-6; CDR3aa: CASSFDRAGANVLTF; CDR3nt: TGTGCCAGCAGTTTTGACAGGGCCGGGGCCAACGTCCTGACTTTC
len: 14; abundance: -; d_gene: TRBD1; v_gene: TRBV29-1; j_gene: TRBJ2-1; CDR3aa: CSVVLQVGQNEQFF; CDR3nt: TGCAGCGTTGTGTTGCAGGTGGGACAGAATGAGCAGTTCTTC
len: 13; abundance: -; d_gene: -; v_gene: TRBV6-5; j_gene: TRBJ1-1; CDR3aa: CASRRGVSSMAFF; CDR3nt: TGTGCCAGCAGGCGGGGGGTGTCCTCAATGGCTTTCTTT
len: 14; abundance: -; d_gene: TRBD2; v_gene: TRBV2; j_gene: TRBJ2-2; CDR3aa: CASSENLAAGELFF; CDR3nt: TGTGCCAGCAGTGAAAACCTAGCGGCCGGGGAGCTGTTTTTT
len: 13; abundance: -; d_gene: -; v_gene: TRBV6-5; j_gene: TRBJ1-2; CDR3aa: CASRGLLAYGYTF; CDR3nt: TGTGCCAGCAGAGGACTCCTTGCCTATGGCTACACCTTC
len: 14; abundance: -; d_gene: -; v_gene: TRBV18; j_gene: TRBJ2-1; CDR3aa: CASSPSEAYNEQFF; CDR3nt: TGTGCCAGCTCACCATCGGAGGCGTACAATGAGCAGTTCTTC
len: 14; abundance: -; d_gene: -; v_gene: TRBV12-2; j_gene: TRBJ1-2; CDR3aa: CASRLGCGFHGYTF; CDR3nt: TGTGCAAGTCGCTTAGGTTGCGGTTTTCATGGCTACACCTTC
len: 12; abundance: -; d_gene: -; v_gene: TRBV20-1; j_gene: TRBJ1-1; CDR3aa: CSASQGYAEAFF; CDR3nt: TGCAGTGCTAGTCAGGGGTACGCTGAAGCTTTCTTT
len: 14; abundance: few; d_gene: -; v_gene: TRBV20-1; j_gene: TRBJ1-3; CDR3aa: CSASAPGSGNTIYF; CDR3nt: TGCAGTGCTAGTGCACCGGGGTCTGGAAACACCATATATTTT
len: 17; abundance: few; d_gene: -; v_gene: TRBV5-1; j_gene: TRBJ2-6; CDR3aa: CASRERVPPSGANVLTF; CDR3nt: TGCGCCAGCAGGGAGAGGGTTCCACCTTCTGGGGCCAACGTCCTGACTTTC
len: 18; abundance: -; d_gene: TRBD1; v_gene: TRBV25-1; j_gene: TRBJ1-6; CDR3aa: CASSEYLDAGQGTSPLHF; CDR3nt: TGTGCCAGCAGTGAATATCTAGACGCGGGACAGGGAACTTCACCCCTCCACTTT
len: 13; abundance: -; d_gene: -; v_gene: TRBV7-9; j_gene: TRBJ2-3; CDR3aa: CASSRDFPDTQYF; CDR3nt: TGTGCCAGCAGCCGGGACTTTCCAGATACGCAGTATTTT
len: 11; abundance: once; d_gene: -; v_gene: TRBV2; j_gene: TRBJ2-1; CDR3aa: CASSFSYEQFF; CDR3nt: TGTGCCAGCAGTTTTAGCTATGAGCAGTTCTTC
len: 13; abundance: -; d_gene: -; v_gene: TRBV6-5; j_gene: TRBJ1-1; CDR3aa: CASRRGRNTEAFF; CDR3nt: TGTGCCAGCAGACGAGGCCGGAACACTGAAGCTTTCTTT
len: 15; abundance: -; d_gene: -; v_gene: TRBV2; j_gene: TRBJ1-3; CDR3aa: CASSERGSDGNTIYF; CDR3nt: TGTGCCAGCAGTGAACGGGGATCAGATGGAAACACCATATATTTT